These T cell receptor beta chains were read from a single sample in a study of OX40 agonist ivuxolimab in advanced cancers. Libraries were prepared by immunoSEQ multiplex PCR; TCRdb keeps only in-frame clonotypes and omits some of them. The data show around 25,000 clones, with roughly 78% seen just once and approximately 1.5% held by the top ten. The starting material was CD4+ or CD8+ T cells sorted from blood, obtained in a trial of the OX40 agonist ivuxolimab. The source of these receptors is an adult with an advanced solid tumor such as melanoma, head and neck, liver or kidney cancer. Both conserved end residues are part of each CDR3. A D gene is named only where the DNA matches it firmly. Size is stated for part of the rows, as once, few or many counts, or as a class when the clone is expanded.

D	size	V	J	CDR3	DNA
TRBD2	NA	TRBV5-4	TRBJ2-5	CASSYLGFGTSLRRETQYF	TGTGCCAGCAGCTATTTAGGGTTCGGGACTAGCCTTCGGAGGGAGACCCAGTACTTC
TRBD2	NA	TRBV7-8	TRBJ2-3	CASSVSGTTDTQYF	TGTGCCAGCAGCGTTAGCGGGACCACAGATACGCAGTATTTT
NA	NA	TRBV11-2	TRBJ2-7	CASRGVRRAYEQYF	TGTGCCAGCCGCGGGGTAAGAAGGGCCTACGAGCAGTACTTC
TRBD1	NA	TRBV11-2	TRBJ2-5	CASSLRDSETQYF	TGTGCCAGCAGCCTAAGGGACAGTGAGACCCAGTACTTC
TRBD2	NA	TRBV7-8	TRBJ2-2	CASSSGFTSGGPTGELFF	TGTGCCAGCAGCTCCGGCTTCACTAGCGGGGGACCCACCGGGGAGCTGTTTTTT
NA	once	TRBV19	TRBJ1-4	CASYPGVAVESKNWFF	TGTGCCAGTTATCCGGGGGTGGCAGTTGAGAGCAAAAACTGGTTTTTT
TRBD2	few	TRBV9	TRBJ2-5	CASSVGGLAGVETQYF	TGTGCCAGCAGCGTAGGGGGACTAGCGGGAGTGGAGACCCAGTACTTC
NA	NA	TRBV7-8	TRBJ1-4	CASSLGRTTEKLFF	TGTGCCAGCAGCTTGGGAAGAACGACTGAAAAACTGTTTTTT
TRBD1	NA	TRBV28	TRBJ1-1	CASSPGTGMNMNTEAFF	TGTGCCAGCAGTCCGGGGACAGGTATGAACATGAACACTGAAGCTTTCTTT
TRBD2	NA	TRBV6-4	TRBJ2-5	CASSDSTSGGAKETQYF	TGTGCCAGCAGTGACTCGACTAGCGGGGGGGCTAAGGAGACCCAGTACTTC
NA	NA	TRBV27	TRBJ1-5	CASSQLYSNQPQHF	TGTGCCAGCAGTCAGCTTTATAGCAATCAGCCCCAGCATTTT
NA	NA	TRBV6-1	TRBJ1-4	CASSVRGDNEKLFF	TGTGCCAGCAGTGTTCGGGGTGATAATGAAAAACTGTTTTTT
TRBD2	NA	TRBV13	TRBJ2-3	CASSSGTSQEGTDTQYF	TGTGCCAGCAGCTCCGGGACTAGCCAGGAAGGGACAGATACGCAGTATTTT
NA	NA	TRBV6-5	TRBJ2-2	CASSWSQVAGELFF	TGTGCCAGCAGTTGGTCACAGGTGGCCGGGGAGCTGTTTTTT
TRBD2	NA	TRBV14	TRBJ2-1	CASSPRQREGLGHEQFF	TGTGCCAGCAGCCCTCGCCAGCGGGAGGGCCTTGGGCATGAGCAGTTCTTC
NA	NA	TRBV11-3	TRBJ1-6	CASSTQNSPLHF	TGTGCCAGCAGCACACAGAATTCACCCCTCCACTTT
NA	NA	TRBV6-6	TRBJ1-4	CASSYVQGGEKLFF	TGTGCCAGCAGTTACGTTCAGGGAGGAGAAAAACTGTTTTTT
NA	NA	TRBV7-2	TRBJ2-1	CASSLPPRREQFF	TGTGCCAGCAGCTTACCCCCGCGGCGGGAGCAGTTCTTC
TRBD1	NA	TRBV19	TRBJ1-4	CASRPQGAGEKLFF	TGTGCCAGTAGACCCCAGGGGGCCGGTGAAAAACTGTTTTTT
TRBD1	NA	TRBV7-2	TRBJ1-4	CASSSRGGHEKLFF	TGTGCCAGCAGCTCCAGGGGGGGCCATGAAAAACTGTTTTTT
TRBD1	NA	TRBV28	TRBJ2-7	CASSAPGQGGEQYF	TGTGCCAGCAGCGCCCCGGGACAGGGAGGGGAGCAGTACTTC
NA	NA	TRBV30	TRBJ1-4	CAWSVFHNEKLFF	TGTGCCTGGAGTGTCTTTCATAATGAAAAACTGTTTTTT
NA	NA	TRBV7-2	TRBJ2-3	CASSLPRTDTQYF	TGTGCCAGCAGCTTACCTAGGACAGATACGCAGTATTTT
NA	NA	TRBV4-3	TRBJ2-7	CASSQDHRGKEQYF	TGCGCCAGCAGCCAAGATCATAGAGGGAAAGAGCAGTACTTC
NA	few	TRBV19	TRBJ1-6	CASSMERSPLHF	TGTGCCAGTAGTATGGAGCGTTCACCCCTCCACTTT
NA	NA	TRBV11-2	TRBJ2-3	CASSFAGGGATDTQYF	TGTGCCAGCAGCTTCGCGGGCGGTGGGGCTACAGATACGCAGTATTTT
NA	NA	TRBV9	TRBJ1-1	CASSVAVNTEAFF	TGTGCCAGCAGCGTAGCGGTGAACACTGAAGCTTTCTTT
NA	NA	TRBV29-1	TRBJ1-4	CSVDRGGGDEKLFF	TGCAGCGTTGATAGGGGGGGAGGGGATGAAAAACTGTTTTTT
NA	NA	TRBV21-1	TRBJ1-2	CASSKEGPEGYTF	TGTGCCAGCAGCAAAGAAGGCCCAGAAGGCTACACCTTC
TRBD1	NA	TRBV19	TRBJ1-5	CASTDRGSNQPQHF	TGTGCCAGTACCGACAGGGGAAGCAATCAGCCCCAGCATTTT
NA	NA	TRBV21-1	TRBJ2-7	CASSKRGQSSYEQYF	TGTGCCAGCAGCAAGAGGGGGCAAAGCTCCTACGAGCAGTACTTC
TRBD1	NA	TRBV5-1	TRBJ2-2	CASSLGQGITGELFF	TGCGCCAGCAGCTTGGGACAGGGCATCACCGGGGAGCTGTTTTTT
NA	NA	TRBV6-5	TRBJ2-3	CASSLGPTDTQYF	TGTGCCAGCAGTCTCGGACCCACAGATACGCAGTATTTT
NA	NA	TRBV7-3	TRBJ2-3	CASSLHYNSDTQYF	TGTGCCAGCAGCCTTCACTACAATTCGGATACGCAGTATTTT
TRBD1	NA	TRBV11-2	TRBJ2-7	CASSRGQWSYSTYEQYF	TGTGCCAGCAGCAGGGGACAGTGGAGTTACTCGACCTACGAGCAGTACTTC
TRBD1	once	TRBV2	TRBJ2-5	CASSHDRGQETQYF	TGTGCCAGCAGTCACGACAGGGGACAAGAGACCCAGTACTTC
NA	NA	TRBV27	TRBJ1-1	CATAPRPGTEAFF	TGTGCCACCGCCCCCCGGCCGGGCACTGAAGCTTTCTTT
NA	NA	TRBV7-9	TRBJ2-5	CASSLASLETQYF	TGTGCCAGCAGCTTAGCTAGTCTGGAGACCCAGTACTTC
TRBD2	NA	TRBV27	TRBJ2-1	CASRSASGDYNEQFF	TGTGCCAGCAGGTCAGCTAGCGGGGACTACAATGAGCAGTTCTTC
NA	NA	TRBV6-1	TRBJ2-1	CASKDSPAYNEQFF	TGTGCCAGCAAGGACTCGCCCGCCTACAATGAGCAGTTCTTC
NA	NA	TRBV5-1	TRBJ2-3	CASSLGATDTQYF	TGCGCCAGCAGCTTGGGGGCAACAGATACGCAGTATTTT
NA	NA	TRBV4-1	TRBJ1-5	CASSQDRFYGPQHF	TGCGCCAGCAGCCAAGATCGCTTTTACGGGCCCCAGCATTTT
TRBD1	NA	TRBV6-6	TRBJ1-5	CASRQTGLQPQHF	TGTGCCAGCAGACAGACAGGGCTGCAGCCCCAGCATTTT
TRBD1	NA	TRBV5-1	TRBJ2-3	CASSSGTVQDTQYF	TGCGCCAGCAGCTCCGGGACAGTCCAGGATACGCAGTATTTT
NA	NA	TRBV11-2	TRBJ2-2	CASSLITQRAGELFF	TGTGCCAGCAGCTTAATAACTCAACGGGCCGGGGAGCTGTTTTTT
NA	NA	TRBV27	TRBJ1-1	CASSSNRQNTEAFF	TGTGCCAGCAGTTCAAACAGGCAGAACACTGAAGCTTTCTTT
NA	once	TRBV9	TRBJ2-1	CASSAPGLRDNEQFF	TGTGCCAGCAGCGCGCCAGGGCTTCGGGACAATGAGCAGTTCTTC
NA	NA	TRBV7-2	TRBJ1-2	CASSSTAGGAGYGYTF	TGTGCCAGCAGCTCAACGGCGGGGGGCGCTGGCTATGGCTACACCTTC
NA	NA	TRBV28	TRBJ1-1	CASSLPQRNTEAFF	TGTGCCAGCAGTCTACCACAACGAAACACTGAAGCTTTCTTT
TRBD1	NA	TRBV6-6	TRBJ1-1	CASSGRDRNTEAFF	TGTGCCAGCAGTGGCCGGGACAGGAACACTGAAGCTTTCTTT
NA	NA	TRBV10-3	TRBJ1-1	CAISDQGLNTEAFF	TGTGCCATCAGTGACCAGGGACTGAACACTGAAGCTTTCTTT
TRBD2	once	TRBV28	TRBJ2-3	CASSPSGGSGTQYF	TGTGCCAGCAGTCCTAGCGGGGGGTCGGGTACGCAGTATTTT
NA	NA	TRBV19	TRBJ2-3	CASSRKDRRTDTQYF	TGTGCCAGTAGTAGAAAGGACAGACGCACAGATACGCAGTATTTT
NA	NA	TRBV27	TRBJ1-1	CASSLGVRATEAFF	TGTGCCAGCAGTTTGGGAGTACGGGCCACTGAAGCTTTCTTT
NA	few	TRBV28	TRBJ2-5	CASSFGQIKQETQYF	TGTGCCAGCAGTTTCGGGCAGATAAAGCAAGAGACCCAGTACTTC
TRBD2	NA	TRBV6-1	TRBJ2-1	CASTKREGPYNEQFF	TGTGCCAGCACTAAGCGGGAGGGCCCCTACAATGAGCAGTTCTTC
TRBD2	NA	TRBV29-1	TRBJ2-1	CSARAGGITGYNEQFF	TGCAGCGCCCGGGCGGGGGGGATCACAGGGTACAATGAGCAGTTCTTC
TRBD1	NA	TRBV2	TRBJ1-2	CASRVTTGGADGYTF	TGTGCCAGCAGGGTTACTACAGGGGGCGCGGATGGCTACACCTTC